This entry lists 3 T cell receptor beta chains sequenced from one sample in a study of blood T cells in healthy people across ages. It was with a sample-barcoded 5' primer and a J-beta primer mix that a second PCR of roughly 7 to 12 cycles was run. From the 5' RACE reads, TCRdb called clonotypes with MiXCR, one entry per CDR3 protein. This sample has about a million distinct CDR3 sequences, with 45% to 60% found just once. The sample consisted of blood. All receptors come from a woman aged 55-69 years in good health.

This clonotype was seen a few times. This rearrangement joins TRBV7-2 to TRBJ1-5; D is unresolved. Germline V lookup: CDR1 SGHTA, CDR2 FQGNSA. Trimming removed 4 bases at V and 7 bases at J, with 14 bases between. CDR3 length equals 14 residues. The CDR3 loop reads CASSSPENVQPQHF. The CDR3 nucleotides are TGTGCCAGCAGCTCCCCGGAGAATGTCCAGCCCCAGCATTTT.

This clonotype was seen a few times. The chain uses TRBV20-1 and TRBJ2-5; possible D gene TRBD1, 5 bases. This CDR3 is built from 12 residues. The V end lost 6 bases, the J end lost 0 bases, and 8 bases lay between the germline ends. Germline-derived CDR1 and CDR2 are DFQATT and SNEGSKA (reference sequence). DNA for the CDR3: TGCAGTGCGTCAGGGTACCAAGAGACCCAGTACTTC. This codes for CSASGYQETQYF.

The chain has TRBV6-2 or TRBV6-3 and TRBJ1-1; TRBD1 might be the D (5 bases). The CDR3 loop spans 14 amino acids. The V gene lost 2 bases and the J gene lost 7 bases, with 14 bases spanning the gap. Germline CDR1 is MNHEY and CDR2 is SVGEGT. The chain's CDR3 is CASSYPMTDCEAFF. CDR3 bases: TGTGCCAGCAGTTACCCTATGACAGATTGTGAAGCTTTCTTT.